Listed below are T cell receptor beta chains from one sample, sequenced in a study of blood T cell repertoires in COVID-19. The data were produced by immunoSEQ multiplex PCR, yet TCRdb's version contains in-frame clones alone and is incomplete. The profile shows around 86,000 clones, under 85% of them singletons. The source material was peripheral blood. The receptors originated from a human donor in a cohort sampled during active COVID-19. Both conserved end residues are part of each CDR3. Each record gives: D gene, clone size, J gene, V gene, CDR3 protein, CDR3 DNA. A D gene is named only where the DNA matches it firmly. Expanded clones are given a class, and other clones once, few, many or no size at all.

>TRBD2|NA|TRBJ2-3|TRBV5-1
CASSFSGTSGSTDTQYF
TGCGCCAGCAGCTTCTCCGGGACTAGCGGGAGCACAGATACGCAGTATTTT
>TRBD2|NA|TRBJ2-1|TRBV19
CASSGTSGRRSSYNEQFF
TGTGCCAGTAGCGGGACTAGCGGGAGGCGAAGCTCCTACAATGAGCAGTTCTTC
>TRBD1|NA|TRBJ2-2|TRBV7-3
CASSLSGTVGELFF
TGTGCCAGCAGCCTCTCCGGGACAGTCGGGGAGCTGTTTTTT
>NA|NA|TRBJ1-2|TRBV7-8
CASSLEETNYGYTF
TGTGCCAGCAGCTTAGAAGAGACTAACTATGGCTACACCTTC
>TRBD1|NA|TRBJ1-2|TRBV7-2
CASSQQGAYGYTF
TGTGCCAGCAGCCAACAGGGGGCGTATGGCTACACCTTC
>NA|NA|TRBJ1-1|TRBV7-9
CASSLTSVNTEAFF
TGTGCCAGCAGTTTGACATCAGTGAACACTGAAGCTTTCTTT
>NA|NA|TRBJ1-2|TRBV10-3
CAISESSGPNYGYTF
TGTGCCATCAGTGAGTCATCAGGGCCTAACTATGGCTACACCTTC
>NA|few|TRBJ2-7|TRBV19
CASSVGGRPSYEQYF
TGTGCCAGTAGTGTCGGGGGGCGCCCCTCCTACGAGCAGTACTTC
>NA|NA|TRBJ1-1|TRBV7-2
CASSLLAEAFF
TGTGCCAGCAGCCTACTTGCTGAAGCTTTCTTT
>TRBD2|once|TRBJ2-7|TRBV25-1
CASSERSVAGSSYEQYF
TGTGCCAGCAGTGAAAGGTCGGTAGCGGGGAGCTCCTACGAGCAGTACTTC
>TRBD1|NA|TRBJ2-7|TRBV19
CASSIAAGGANEQYF
TGTGCCAGTAGTATAGCGGCAGGGGGCGCGAACGAGCAGTACTTC
>NA|NA|TRBJ2-7|TRBV27
CASSFGKRNEQYF
TGTGCCAGCAGTTTTGGAAAGAGGAACGAGCAGTACTTC
>TRBD2|NA|TRBJ2-3|TRBV6-2/TRBV6-3
CASSSPGGETDTQYF
TGTGCCAGCAGTTCCCCTGGGGGGGAAACAGATACGCAGTATTTT
>NA|NA|TRBJ2-7|TRBV11-1
CASSTRDTVSYEQYF
TGTGCCAGCAGTACCCGGGACACGGTCTCCTACGAGCAGTACTTC
>TRBD1|NA|TRBJ1-1|TRBV7-9
CASSLLLTGGTEAFF
TGTGCCAGCAGCTTACTCCTCACAGGGGGCACTGAAGCTTTCTTT
>TRBD2|NA|TRBJ2-2|TRBV15
CATSRVGTSGTGELFF
TGTGCCACCAGCAGAGTTGGGACTAGCGGTACCGGGGAGCTGTTTTTT
>NA|NA|TRBJ2-7|TRBV6-2/TRBV6-3
CASSYKSGYPGYEQYF
TGTGCCAGCAGTTACAAGTCTGGATACCCGGGCTACGAGCAGTACTTC
>TRBD1|NA|TRBJ1-2|TRBV4-2
CASSQVGQDANYGYTF
TGTGCCAGCAGCCAAGTGGGACAGGACGCAAACTATGGCTACACCTTC
>TRBD1|NA|TRBJ2-7|TRBV27
CASRAQGPYEQYF
TGTGCCAGCAGGGCACAGGGGCCCTACGAGCAGTACTTC
>NA|NA|TRBJ2-3|TRBV29-1
CSVAGVVTDTQYF
TGCAGCGTTGCGGGGGTAGTGACAGATACGCAGTATTTT
>NA|NA|TRBJ2-7|TRBV27
CASSLDWQDEQYF
TGTGCCAGCAGTTTAGACTGGCAAGACGAGCAGTACTTC
>TRBD2|NA|TRBJ2-7|TRBV7-2
CASSLNRVGLAGDEQYF
TGTGCCAGCAGCTTAAATAGAGTGGGGCTAGCGGGGGACGAGCAGTACTTC
>TRBD2|NA|TRBJ2-3|TRBV4-2
CASSSPTSGRLDPSTDTQYF
TGTGCCAGCAGCTCCCCGACTAGCGGGAGACTAGACCCTAGCACAGATACGCAGTATTTT
>TRBD1|NA|TRBJ2-1|TRBV5-1
CASSLAREGQGGEQFF
TGCGCCAGCAGCTTGGCGAGAGAGGGACAGGGGGGTGAGCAGTTCTTC
>TRBD2|NA|TRBJ2-7|TRBV9
CASSEGLLNYEQYF
TGTGCCAGCAGCGAGGGACTACTCAACTACGAGCAGTACTTC
>TRBD1|NA|TRBJ2-1|TRBV24-1
CATSGFDRGSYNEQFF
TGTGCCACCAGTGGCTTCGACAGGGGGTCCTACAATGAGCAGTTCTTC
>TRBD2|NA|TRBJ2-2|TRBV6-6
CASSLRPGTSGRAGELFF
TGTGCCAGCAGTCTTCGTCCCGGGACTAGCGGGAGGGCCGGGGAGCTGTTTTTT
>TRBD1|NA|TRBJ1-1|TRBV6-5
CASSIQGARYTEAFF
TGTGCCAGCAGTATACAGGGGGCGCGGTACACTGAAGCTTTCTTT
>NA|NA|TRBJ1-1|TRBV3-1/TRBV3-2
CASSVVQLGDEAFF
TGTGCCAGCAGCGTGGTACAGCTGGGTGATGAAGCTTTCTTT
>TRBD1|NA|TRBJ2-7|TRBV4-1
CASSQYPGQGAYEQYF
TGCGCCAGCAGCCAATATCCGGGACAGGGGGCCTACGAGCAGTACTTC
>TRBD1|NA|TRBJ2-7|TRBV24-1
CATSETGGSYEQYF
TGTGCCACCAGTGAGACAGGGGGCTCCTACGAGCAGTACTTC